Listed here are 22 T cell receptor beta chains from one sample, sequenced in a study of vaccination effects on CD4 cells after COVID-19. These TCRs are of unknown antigen specificity. The assay was immunoSEQ multiplex PCR, and TCRdb's table has in-frame clones only and misses some. The sample has approximately 61,000 clones, roughly 72% seen once; the top ten hold 1% to 1.5%. ViraFEST assay sequencing came after antigen-specific CD4+ T cells were expanded with viral peptide pools. Culture lasted roughly 9 days before CD4+ T cell isolation. The cohort was immunized with two doses of either the BNT162b2 or mRNA-1273 vaccine. The sequenced sample was CD4+ T cells from PBMCs cultured with HCoV-229E spike peptides, obtained after COVID-19 vaccination. All receptors come from a human donor who received a COVID-19 vaccine.

The rearrangement links TRBV7-9 to TRBJ2-3, with a possible D match to TRBD1 (5 bases). The CDR3 totals 15 residues. Trimming took 2 bases from V and 0 from J, leaving 9 bases between them. The V gene's germline CDR1 is SEHNR and CDR2 FQNEAQ (reference sequence). In DNA, the CDR3 is TGTGCCAGCAGCTTAAGTCAGGGCAGCACAGATACGCAGTATTTT. It translates to CASSLSQGSTDTQYF.

The V and J genes are TRBV2 and TRBJ1-6, with a weak D call TRBD1 (5 bases). The CDR3 sequence is 15 residues long. Germline assignment: CDR1 SNHLY and CDR2 FYNNEI. Trimming stripped 4 bases from V and 6 bases from J, with 13 bases between. The CDR3 nucleotides are TGTGCCAGCAGTGTGGGGGGACGTACTAATTCACCCCTCCACTTT. As protein: CASSVGGRTNSPLHF.

The chain recombines TRBV30 with TRBJ1-3, with a tentative D call TRBD1 (6 bases). This CDR3 contains 15 residues. Between the trimmed V and J ends, which lost 7 bases and 0 bases, there was a span of 16 bases. CDR1 GTSNPN and CDR2 SVGIG come from the germline V gene (reference sequence). CDR3 nucleotides: TGTGCCTTAGGACAGTCGCCTATCTCTGGAAACACCATATATTTT. Translation gives CALGQSPISGNTIYF.

This clone was counted only a few times. This chain links TRBV18 with TRBJ1-5, with 7 nucleotides matching TRBD1. Germline CDR1 KGHSH, CDR2 LQKENI. This CDR3 is built from 15 residues. After removal of 2 bases from V and 9 bases from J, the junction contained 10 bases not matched to a gene. DNA for the CDR3: TGTGCCAGCTCACCAAGTCAGGGGGGGGATGGGCCCCAGCATTTT. It is translated as CASSPSQGGDGPQHF. Together with reference TRBV18 and TRBJ1-5, the CDR3 gives the full variable domain: NAGVMQNPRHLVRRRGQEARLRCSPMKGHSHVYWYRQLPEEGLKFMVYLQKENIIDESGMPKERFSAEFPKEGPSILRIQQVVRGDSAAYFCASSPSQGGDGPQHFGDGTRLSIL.

The J gene is TRBJ2-2, the V gene TRBV9; the match to TRBD1 covers 9 bases. Trimming took 3 bases from V and 9 from J; bases not matched to a gene: 9. CDR3 length equals 15 residues. Germline assignment: CDR1 SGDLS and CDR2 YYNGEE. The CDR3 spells CASSAQGQGIRELFF. CDR3 in DNA: TGTGCCAGCAGCGCCCAGGGACAGGGTATCCGGGAGCTGTTTTTT. Full variable domain (rest looked up from reference TRBV9 and TRBJ2-2): DSGVTQTPKHLITATGQRVTLRCSPRSGDLSVYWYQQSLDQGLQFLIQYYNGEERAKGNILERFSAQQFPDLHSELNLSSLELGDSALYFCASSAQGQGIRELFFGEGSRLTVL.

This clone has a handful of counts. The chain has TRBV6-2 or TRBV6-3 and TRBJ1-2, with D perhaps matching TRBD1 (6 bases). The germline V gene has CDR1 MNHEY and CDR2 SVGEGT. The CDR3 is 13 residues long. V lost 4 bases, J lost 7 bases, and 13 bases lay in between. The CDR3 is CASSSIQGGGYTF. The CDR3, as DNA: TGTGCCAGCAGTTCAATTCAAGGGGGTGGCTACACCTTC.

J is TRBJ1-1 and V is TRBV19; 12 bases match TRBD1. Trimming took 9 bases from V and 4 from J; bases not matched to a gene: 21. The CDR3 runs to 19 residues. In germline, CDR1 is LNHDA, CDR2 SQIVND (reference sequence). The CDR3 bases are TGTGCCAGCGATATCCCCCTTTCCGGGACAGGGGGCGTAGGCACTGAAGCTTTCTTT. Translated, it gives CASDIPLSGTGGVGTEAFF.

This chain joins TRBV15 and TRBJ2-7, with TRBD1 matching 8 bases. CDR3 length equals 15 residues. V dropped 1 base and J dropped 3; count of bases not matched to a gene: 5. In germline, CDR1 is LNHNV, CDR2 YYDKDF (reference sequence). CDR3 sequence (DNA): TGTGCCACCAGCAGAGCCAGGGGGCAGTTCTACGAGCAGTACGTC. As protein: CATSRARGQFYEQYV.

The CDR3 DNA follows: TGTGCCAGCAGCCCCCGCGAGGACGGTTCACCCCTCCACTTT. Translating gives CASSPREDGSPLHF. The chain carries TRBV9 and TRBJ1-6; D gene ambiguous. V dropped 4 bases and J dropped 9 bases, with 14 bases sitting between them. This CDR3 spans 14 amino acids. Germline V gene lookup returns CDR1 SGDLS and CDR2 YYNGEE.

This sequence joins TRBV7-3 and TRBJ2-7, with TRBD1 identical over 8 bases. Germline CDR1 is SGHTA and CDR2 is FQGTGA. Trimming cost V 5 bases and J 6 bases; bases outside gene matches: 3. The CDR3 covers 12 residues. The CDR3 here is CASSLTGVEQYV. CDR3 in DNA: TGTGCCAGCAGCCTGACAGGGGTCGAGCAGTACGTC.

V gene TRBV24-1 combines with J gene TRBJ2-5; D unresolved. Germline CDR1 reads KGHDR; CDR2 reads SFDVKD. This CDR3 contains 14 residues. The V gene lost 3 bases and the J gene lost 4 bases, with 11 bases spanning the gap. The CDR3 region is CATSDPNRAETQYF. Written as DNA, the CDR3 is TGTGCCACCAGTGATCCTAACCGGGCAGAGACCCAGTACTTC.

The sample holds one count of this clone. V and J are TRBV6-5 and TRBJ1-5; 10 bases are a match to TRBD1. Unmatched junction bases numbered 8, after V lost 6 bases and J lost 6 bases. Germline V gene data show CDR1 as MNHEY and CDR2 as SVGAGI. The CDR3 is 15 residues long. The CDR3 region has the DNA TGTGCCAGCAGGGCCCGGACAGGGGGGGCTCAGCCCCAGCATTTT. Its protein product is CASRARTGGAQPQHF.

V usage is TRBV9 and J usage is TRBJ1-2, with D unresolved. In germline, CDR1 is SGDLS, CDR2 YYNGEE. This CDR3 is built from 13 residues. Trimming shortened V by 0 bases and J by 0 bases, and 3 bases separated the two germline ends. In DNA form, the CDR3 reads TGTGCCAGCAGCGTAGATACTAACTATGGCTACACCTTC. Translated, it gives CASSVDTNYGYTF.

The chain is built from TRBV7-8 and TRBJ2-3; D tentatively fits TRBD1 or TRBD2 (6 bases each). CDR3 length equals 12 residues. Trimming pared 6 bases from V and 11 bases from J, leaving 15 bases between. Germline V gene sequence: CDR1 SGHVS, CDR2 FQNEAQ. The CDR3 protein is CASSPGARKQYF. The CDR3 bases are TGTGCCAGCAGTCCGGGGGCTCGGAAGCAGTATTTT.

The gene calls are TRBV7-9 and TRBJ1-1, with 9 bases lining up with TRBD1. The V gene end was trimmed by 4 bases and the J gene end by 11 bases; junction bases not matched to a gene: 11. Germline assignment: CDR1 SEHNR and CDR2 FQNEAQ (reference sequence). The CDR3 length is 14 residues. The CDR3 region is CASSSQGAAPRAFF. The CDR3 DNA reads TGTGCCAGCAGCTCACAGGGGGCCGCTCCTAGGGCTTTCTTT.

Written as DNA, the CDR3 is TGTGCCAGCAGTGAGATGAGTGCTAATGAAAAACTGTTTTTT. It translates to CASSEMSANEKLFF. The rearrangement joins TRBV6-1 to TRBJ1-4, with unresolved D. The CDR3 has 14 amino acids. Trimming stripped 3 bases from V and 3 bases from J, with 8 bases between. Per the germline V gene, CDR1 is MNHNS and CDR2 is SASEGT.

This clone appeared a few times. The rearrangement joins TRBV7-3 to TRBJ2-1, with TRBD2 matching over 8 bases. The CDR3 is made up of 15 amino acids. The V segment lost 5 bases and the J segment 3 bases; nucleotides outside the gene matches: 6. Germline CDR1 reads SGHTA; CDR2 reads FQGTGA. This CDR3 reads CASSIPGGVYNEQFF. The CDR3 nucleotides read TGTGCCAGCAGCATCCCGGGAGGGGTCTACAATGAGCAGTTCTTC.

This clone came up a few times. The chain couples TRBV11-3 to TRBJ2-2; 7 nucleotides match TRBD2. The germline gives CDR1 SGHNT, CDR2 YENEEA. This CDR3 has 13 amino acids. J gave up 10 bases and V 3 bases, and 5 bases lay outside the gene matches. The CDR3 DNA reads as TGTGCCAGCAGCTTCTCTAGCGGACAGGAGCTGTTTTTT. The encoded protein is CASSFSSGQELFF.

This chain connects TRBV5-5 to TRBJ2-2; 7 positions agree with TRBD2. V dropped 2 bases and J dropped 1; count of bases not matched to a gene: 5. The CDR3 contains 16 residues. CDR1 is SGHKS and CDR2 is YYEKEE in the germline V gene (reference sequence). The CDR3 reads CASSFLGGQNTGELFF. The CDR3 region has the DNA TGTGCCAGCAGCTTTTTGGGAGGGCAGAACACCGGGGAGCTGTTTTTT.

The genes are TRBV4-2 and TRBJ2-1; D may correspond to TRBD1 or TRBD2 (5 bases each). In germline, CDR1 is LGHNA, CDR2 YNFKEQ. The CDR3 is 15 amino acids. V was shortened by 4 bases and J by 10 bases, with 20 bases between the two germline ends. As DNA, the CDR3 is TGTGCCAGCAGCCTCGGCCCGGGACCGCAAGCGGAGCAGTTCTTC. Translation gives CASSLGPGPQAEQFF.

The V and J genes are TRBV3-1 (or the pseudogene TRBV3-2) and TRBJ1-3, with a possible D match to TRBD1 (5 bases). The V gene's germline CDR1 is LGHDT and CDR2 YNNKEL (reference sequence). This CDR3 spans 15 amino acids. Between the trimmed V and J ends, which lost 4 bases and 4 bases, there was a span of 14 bases. The CDR3 spells CASSRRDLKGNTIYF. The CDR3 region has the DNA TGTGCCAGCAGCCGCAGGGATTTGAAGGGAAACACCATATATTTT.

This chain links TRBV7-9 with TRBJ2-5, with D hard to call. V gave up 7 bases and J gave up 5 bases, with 11 bases separating them. The germline V gene encodes CDR1 SEHNR and CDR2 FQNEAQ (reference sequence). The length of the CDR3 is 12 residues. CDR3 sequence reads: CASTISRETQYF. CDR3 bases: TGTGCCAGCACCATATCTAGGGAGACCCAGTACTTC. Together with reference TRBV7-9 and TRBJ2-5, the CDR3 gives the full variable domain: DTGVSQNPRHKITKRGQNVTFRCDPISEHNRLYWYRQTLGQGPEFLTYFQNEAQLEKSRLLSDRFSAERPKGSFSTLEIQRTEQGDSAMYLCASTISRETQYFGPGTRLLVL.